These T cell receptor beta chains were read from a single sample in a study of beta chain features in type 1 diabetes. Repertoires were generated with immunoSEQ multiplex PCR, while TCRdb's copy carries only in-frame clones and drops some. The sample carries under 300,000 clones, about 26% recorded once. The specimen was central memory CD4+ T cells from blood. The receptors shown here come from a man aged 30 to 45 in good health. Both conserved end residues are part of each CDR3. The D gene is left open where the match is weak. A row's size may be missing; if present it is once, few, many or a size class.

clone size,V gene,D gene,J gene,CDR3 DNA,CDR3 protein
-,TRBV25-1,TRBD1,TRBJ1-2,TGTGCCAGCAGTGCCAGGGGGTGGAACTATGGCTACACCTTC,CASSARGWNYGYTF
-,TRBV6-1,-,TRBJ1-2,TGTGCCAGCAGTGAAGTGGCTAACTATGGCTACACCTTC,CASSEVANYGYTF
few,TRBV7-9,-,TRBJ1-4,TGTGCCAGCAGTTCCGGGGCAGCAAATGAAAAACTGTTTTTT,CASSSGAANEKLFF
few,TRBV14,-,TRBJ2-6,TGTGCCAGCACTAGTTCTGGGGCCAACGTCCTGACTTTC,CASTSSGANVLTF
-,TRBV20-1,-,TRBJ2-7,TGCAGTGCGGGGACCTACGAGCAGTACTTC,CSAGTYEQYF
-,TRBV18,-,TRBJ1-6,TGTGCCAGCTCACCTGTGGACCTTAATTCACCCCTCCACTTT,CASSPVDLNSPLHF
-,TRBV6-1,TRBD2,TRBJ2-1,TGTGCCAGCAGCTCAACTAGCGGGGGCAACAATGAGCAGTTCTTC,CASSSTSGGNNEQFF
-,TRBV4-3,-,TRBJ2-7,TGCGCCAGCAGCCAAGATCGGGCAGACTACGAGCAGTACTTC,CASSQDRADYEQYF
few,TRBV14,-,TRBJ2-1,TGTGCCAGCAGTCGAACCGGGACAATCCCGTACAATGAGCAGTTCTTC,CASSRTGTIPYNEQFF
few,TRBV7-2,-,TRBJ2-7,TGTGCCAGCAGCTTGAATCGATCGGGCGAGCAGTACTTC,CASSLNRSGEQYF
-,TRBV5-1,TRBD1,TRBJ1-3,TGCGCCAGCAGCTTGAGCAGGGGGAGCACCATATATTTT,CASSLSRGSTIYF
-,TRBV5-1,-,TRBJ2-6,TGCGCCAGCAGCTTGGAGCCGGCCTCTGGGGCCAACGTCCTGACTTTC,CASSLEPASGANVLTF
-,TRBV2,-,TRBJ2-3,TGTGCCAGCAGTGAAGGGGGCATAGGCACAGATACGCAGTATTTT,CASSEGGIGTDTQYF
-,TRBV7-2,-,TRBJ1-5,TGTGCCAGCAGCTTAGCCGGGACACAAAATCAGCCCCAGCATTTT,CASSLAGTQNQPQHF
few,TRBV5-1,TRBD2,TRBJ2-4,TGCGCCAGCAGCTTAGCGGGAGACATTCAGTACTTC,CASSLAGDIQYF
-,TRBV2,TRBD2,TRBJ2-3,TGTGCCAGCACCTCTGGAACTAGCGGGGTCGGAGATACGCAGTATTTT,CASTSGTSGVGDTQYF
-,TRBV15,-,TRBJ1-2,TGTGCCACCACCGACAGACATAACGCTAACTATGGCTACACCTTC,CATTDRHNANYGYTF
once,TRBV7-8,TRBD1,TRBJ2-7,TGTGCCAGCAGCGCCTACAGGACAGGGATGGCCGAGCAGTACTTC,CASSAYRTGMAEQYF
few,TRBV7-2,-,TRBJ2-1,TGTGCCAGCAGCCTGGGACTCGGATCCTACAATGAGCAGTTCTTC,CASSLGLGSYNEQFF
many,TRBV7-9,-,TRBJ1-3,TGTGCCAGCAGTTTTCCCGGGACCACAAACACCATATATTTT,CASSFPGTTNTIYF
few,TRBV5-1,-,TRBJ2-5,TGCGCCAGCAGCGTAGGAAAGTTAGAGACCCAGTACTTC,CASSVGKLETQYF
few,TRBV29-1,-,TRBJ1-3,TGCAGCGTTGAAATCCGACACCTCGAACCCCCTGGAAACACCATATATTTT,CSVEIRHLEPPGNTIYF
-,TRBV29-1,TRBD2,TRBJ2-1,TGCAGCGTTGTTAGTAGCGGGGGGCTTAATGAGCAGTTCTTC,CSVVSSGGLNEQFF
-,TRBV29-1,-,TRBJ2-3,TGCAGCGTTGTTGGGACACCCGGCCGCACAGATACGCAGTATTTT,CSVVGTPGRTDTQYF
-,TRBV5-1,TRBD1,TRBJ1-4,TGCGCCAGCAGCGGAGCGACAGGGACTAATGAAAAACTGTTTTTT,CASSGATGTNEKLFF
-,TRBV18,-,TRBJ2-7,TGTGCCAGCTCACCACCAGGGTACTACGAGCAGTACTTC,CASSPPGYYEQYF
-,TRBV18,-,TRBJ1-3,TGTGCCAGCTCACCACCGTCAGACAGAGGTGGAAACACCATATATTTT,CASSPPSDRGGNTIYF
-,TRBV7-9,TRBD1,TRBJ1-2,TGTGCCAGCAGTGCCGGGACAGGGTACTATGGCTACACCTTC,CASSAGTGYYGYTF
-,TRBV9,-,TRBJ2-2,TGTGCCAGCAGCGTAGGGACAGTTAACACCGGGGAGCTGTTTTTT,CASSVGTVNTGELFF
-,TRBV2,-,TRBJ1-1,TGTGCCAGCAGTCCGGAGATGAACACTGAAGCTTTCTTT,CASSPEMNTEAFF
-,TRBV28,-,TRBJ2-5,TGTGCCAGCAGTTTATCCCAGGGGCAAGAGACCCAGTACTTC,CASSLSQGQETQYF
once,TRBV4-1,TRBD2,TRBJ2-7,TGCGCCAGCAGCCAAGGCCTAGCGGGAGGCTACGAGCAGTACTTC,CASSQGLAGGYEQYF
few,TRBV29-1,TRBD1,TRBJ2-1,TGCAGCTCCAGGGGGCGCGGAAGTTACAATGAGCAGTTCTTC,CSSRGRGSYNEQFF
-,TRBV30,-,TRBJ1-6,TGTGCCTGGAGTGTAAAGGGAAGAAATTCACCCCTCCACTTT,CAWSVKGRNSPLHF
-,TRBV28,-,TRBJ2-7,TGTGCCAGCAGTTTAATAGGCTATCACGAGCAGTACTTC,CASSLIGYHEQYF
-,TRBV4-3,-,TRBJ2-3,TGCGCCAGCAGCCAAGATCCCTCCCCCGGCAGAGATACGCAGTATTTT,CASSQDPSPGRDTQYF
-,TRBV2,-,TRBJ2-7,TGTGCCAGCGAGCCAGGGGGGAACGAGCAGTACTTC,CASEPGGNEQYF